The rows below give T cell receptor beta chains drawn from one sample of a study of T cells after yellow fever vaccination. TCRdb ran MiXCR on the 5' RACE reads and lists one entry per CDR3 protein. The sample has some 300,000 distinct CDR3 sequences, around 4% seen once. Sequencing was performed on PBMCs, taken on the day of the yellow fever booster vaccination. The source of these receptors is a man between 18 and 35 years old who received the YFV17D yellow fever vaccine. The CDR3 runs from the conserved cysteine through the conserved F or W. Each record gives: CDR3 DNA, CDR3 protein, D gene, V gene, J gene, clone size. A D gene is named only where the DNA matches it firmly. Only part of the rows carry a size: once, few, many, or a class if the clone is expanded.

CDR3 DNA: TGTGCCAGCAGCCCATCCCGACGGGAGCAGTACTTC; CDR3 protein: CASSPSRREQYF; D gene: .; V gene: TRBV7-2; J gene: TRBJ2-7; clone size: many
CDR3 DNA: TGTGCCAGCAGCTTCTCTGACGGGAGCAATCAGCCCCAGCATTTT; CDR3 protein: CASSFSDGSNQPQHF; D gene: .; V gene: TRBV7-2; J gene: TRBJ1-5; clone size: many
CDR3 DNA: TGTGCCAGCAGCTCCTGGGACAATACGCAGTATTTT; CDR3 protein: CASSSWDNTQYF; D gene: .; V gene: TRBV7-6; J gene: TRBJ2-3; clone size: many
CDR3 DNA: TGTGCCAGCAGCCCTGTATGGGGGGAGGGAGAGACCCAGTACTTC; CDR3 protein: CASSPVWGEGETQYF; D gene: TRBD2; V gene: TRBV7-8; J gene: TRBJ2-5; clone size: many
CDR3 DNA: TGTGCCACCAGGGGCTATGGCTACACCTTC; CDR3 protein: CATRGYGYTF; D gene: .; V gene: TRBV7-9; J gene: TRBJ1-2; clone size: few
CDR3 DNA: TGCGCCAGCAGCCAAGGTCCGAACACAGATACGCAGTATTTT; CDR3 protein: CASSQGPNTDTQYF; D gene: .; V gene: TRBV4-1; J gene: TRBJ2-3; clone size: .
CDR3 DNA: TGCGCCAGCAGCTTGGTGGGCGGGGAACTATCCTACGAGCAGTACTTC; CDR3 protein: CASSLVGGELSYEQYF; D gene: .; V gene: TRBV5-1; J gene: TRBJ2-7; clone size: few
CDR3 DNA: TGTGCCAGCAGCCGGGCCTTTGAGGCTTTCTTT; CDR3 protein: CASSRAFEAFF; D gene: .; V gene: TRBV12-3/TRBV12-4; J gene: TRBJ1-1; clone size: many
CDR3 DNA: TGTGCCAGCAGGCTAGCGGGGGCCGGGGTAACAGATACGCAGTATTTT; CDR3 protein: CASRLAGAGVTDTQYF; D gene: TRBD2; V gene: TRBV6-5; J gene: TRBJ2-3; clone size: few
CDR3 DNA: TGTGCCAGCAGTCAGGGTGCGCTCTTTCGTCAAAATGAGCAGTTCTTC; CDR3 protein: CASSQGALFRQNEQFF; D gene: .; V gene: TRBV6-2/TRBV6-3; J gene: TRBJ2-1; clone size: .
CDR3 DNA: TGTGCCAGCAGCCCCAGGGGGGATTTCTCCTATAATTCACCCCTCCACTTT; CDR3 protein: CASSPRGDFSYNSPLHF; D gene: TRBD1; V gene: TRBV9; J gene: TRBJ1-6; clone size: .
CDR3 DNA: TGTGCCATCAGGGCGACTAGCGGGGGGCTCGAGCAGTACTTC; CDR3 protein: CAIRATSGGLEQYF; D gene: TRBD2; V gene: TRBV10-3; J gene: TRBJ2-7; clone size: few
CDR3 DNA: TGTGCCAGCAGCCAAGATTGGGAAAAACTGTTTTTT; CDR3 protein: CASSQDWEKLFF; D gene: .; V gene: TRBV4-2; J gene: TRBJ1-4; clone size: .
CDR3 DNA: TGTGCCAGCACCCCGGGGCTAGCGGGGGGGCGGTGGGAGCAGTTCTTC; CDR3 protein: CASTPGLAGGRWEQFF; D gene: TRBD2; V gene: TRBV12-3/TRBV12-4; J gene: TRBJ2-1; clone size: .
CDR3 DNA: TGTGCCAGCAGTTTTAGGGCAGGGAGCGAAAAACTGTTTTTT; CDR3 protein: CASSFRAGSEKLFF; D gene: .; V gene: TRBV12-3/TRBV12-4; J gene: TRBJ1-4; clone size: few
CDR3 DNA: TGCGCCAGCAGCCCGGGATTGACAGGGATGAACACTGAAGCTTTCTTT; CDR3 protein: CASSPGLTGMNTEAFF; D gene: TRBD1; V gene: TRBV5-1; J gene: TRBJ1-1; clone size: .
CDR3 DNA: TGCGCCAGCAGCTCGGGCGGGACCAGCCAAGAGACCCAGTACTTC; CDR3 protein: CASSSGGTSQETQYF; D gene: .; V gene: TRBV5-1; J gene: TRBJ2-5; clone size: .
CDR3 DNA: TGTGCCAGCACTCAGCGGGGAGCCTTGACCCCAGATACGCAGTATTTT; CDR3 protein: CASTQRGALTPDTQYF; D gene: TRBD2; V gene: TRBV7-2; J gene: TRBJ2-3; clone size: many
CDR3 DNA: TGTGCCAGCAGTTACATGGGGACAGGGACTATCAATGAGCAGTTCTTC; CDR3 protein: CASSYMGTGTINEQFF; D gene: TRBD1; V gene: TRBV6-5; J gene: TRBJ2-1; clone size: .
CDR3 DNA: TGTGCCAGCAGCCATCAACAGGGTGACCAAGAGACCCAGTACTTC; CDR3 protein: CASSHQQGDQETQYF; D gene: .; V gene: TRBV4-2; J gene: TRBJ2-5; clone size: .
CDR3 DNA: TGTGCCAGCAGCTTGCCAGACAGGGGGCGAACTGAAGCTTTCTTT; CDR3 protein: CASSLPDRGRTEAFF; D gene: TRBD1; V gene: TRBV5-4; J gene: TRBJ1-1; clone size: many
CDR3 DNA: TGCGCCAGCAGCCAAGGTCTCCGGTCTGGTTACTATGGCTACACCTTC; CDR3 protein: CASSQGLRSGYYGYTF; D gene: .; V gene: TRBV4-3; J gene: TRBJ1-2; clone size: .
CDR3 DNA: TGTGCCAGCAGCGACGACAGGAGGTCCCCCAATCAGCCCCAGCATTTT; CDR3 protein: CASSDDRRSPNQPQHF; D gene: .; V gene: TRBV7-2; J gene: TRBJ1-5; clone size: few
CDR3 DNA: TGTGCCAGCAACACCCGGGACAGGGGTTATGACTATGGCTACACCTTC; CDR3 protein: CASNTRDRGYDYGYTF; D gene: TRBD1; V gene: TRBV6-5; J gene: TRBJ1-2; clone size: .
CDR3 DNA: TGTGCCAGCAGCGTAGGGGTCGGGGTGGGGAATGAGCAGTTCTTC; CDR3 protein: CASSVGVGVGNEQFF; D gene: .; V gene: TRBV9; J gene: TRBJ2-1; clone size: .
CDR3 DNA: TGCGCCAGCAGCCCCCGGGAAAGCGGGGGTGGGGATGAGCAGTTCTTC; CDR3 protein: CASSPRESGGGDEQFF; D gene: TRBD2; V gene: TRBV4-1; J gene: TRBJ2-1; clone size: many
CDR3 DNA: TGCGCCAGCAGCTTGCGTCGGGTCCTCGACACTGAAGCTTTCTTT; CDR3 protein: CASSLRRVLDTEAFF; D gene: .; V gene: TRBV5-1; J gene: TRBJ1-1; clone size: many
CDR3 DNA: TGCGCCAGCAGCTTGGCCTTTGACAGGGAGGGGGATACGCAGTATTTT; CDR3 protein: CASSLAFDREGDTQYF; D gene: .; V gene: TRBV5-1; J gene: TRBJ2-3; clone size: many